This T cell receptor beta chain was identified during a study of shared clonotypes between healthy human individuals. The protocol was immunoSEQ multiplex PCR, while the TCRdb copy is restricted to in-frame clones and leaves out a portion. Of some 1.5 million clones in the sample, around 98% were seen once. Donors were healthy HIV-negative adults without recent acute infections or vaccinations. A CD45RA+ naive subset and a CD45RA-negative memory subset were split from CD4+ cells. The sequence was obtained from a man under 40 in good health. Sequenced material: naive CD4+ T cells sorted from blood. Sample subset: CD45RA+ positively selected.

CDR3 sequence (DNA): TGTGCCAGCAGCTTAGGACGGGGGGGCGATACGCAGTATTTT. Translation: CASSLGRGGDTQYF. The chain is built from TRBV7-2 and TRBJ2-3, with 8 bases matching TRBD2. From germline, CDR1 is SGHTA and CDR2 FQGNSA. After removal of 1 base from V and 6 bases from J, the junction contained 3 bases not matched to a gene. This CDR3 is built from 14 residues.